Below are 30 T cell receptor beta chains sequenced from a single sample in a study of cytomegalovirus exposure and HLA in healthy donors. The PCR contained 60 Vbeta and 13 Jbeta primers. The method was immunoSEQ multiplex PCR; TCRdb's version includes in-frame clones alone and lacks a portion of them. Of 130,000 or so clones listed, 70% to 75% are singletons. Sequenced sample: PBMCs. The receptors come from a woman aged 35 to 49 in good health and CMV-seropositive.

This sequence joins TRBV30 and TRBJ2-2; D gene unclear. Germline loops: CDR1 GTSNPN, CDR2 SVGIG (reference sequence). Trimming took off 2 bases at V and 4 bases at J, with 8 bases between the two ends. This CDR3 is 13 amino acids long. The chain's CDR3 is CAWSSQVTGELFF. The CDR3 coding sequence is TGTGCCTGGAGTTCCCAGGTCACCGGGGAGCTGTTTTTT. Combining the CDR3 with reference TRBV30 and TRBJ2-2 gives the whole variable domain SQTIHQWPATLVQPVGSPLSLECTVEGTSNPNLYWYRQAAGRGLQLLFYSVGIGQISSEVPQNLSASRPQDRQFILSSKKLLLSDSGFYLCAWSSQVTGELFFGEGSRLTVL.

The chain uses TRBV6-5 and TRBJ1-1, with 8 nucleotides matching TRBD1. The CDR3 contains 13 residues. V was pared by 2 bases and J by 6 bases, with 2 bases of the junction left unmatched. Per germline, CDR1 MNHEY and CDR2 SVGAGI. CDR3 in amino acids: CASSYQQGAEAFF. The CDR3 DNA reads as TGTGCCAGCAGTTACCAACAGGGGGCTGAAGCTTTCTTT.

The genes are TRBV4-3 and TRBJ2-7; TRBD1 matches 7 bases. Germline loops: CDR1 LGHNA, CDR2 YSLEER. Trimming cost V 4 bases and J 3 bases; bases outside gene matches: 9. CDR3 length equals 15 residues. CDR3 region: CASSRFWDSSYEQYF. The CDR3 region has the DNA TGCGCCAGCAGCCGTTTTTGGGACAGCAGCTACGAGCAGTACTTC.

The gene calls are TRBV6-1 and TRBJ1-2; 7 bases map to TRBD1. CDR1 and CDR2 (germline): MNHNS, SASEGT. Unmatched junction bases numbered 5, after V lost 2 bases and J lost 2 bases. This CDR3 is 15 amino acids long. The chain's CDR3 is CASSEHPGGNYGYTF. CDR3 bases: TGTGCCAGCAGTGAACACCCAGGGGGAAACTATGGCTACACCTTC.

This clone is a singleton in its sample. This rearrangement joins TRBV28 to TRBJ1-5, with 10 bases aligning to TRBD1. The ends lost 6 bases at V and 4 bases at J; junction bases unmatched: 9. The CDR3 has 16 residues. Germline V CDR1 and CDR2: MDHEN, SYDVKM. The CDR3 region is CASRGPGQGPNQPQHF. DNA for the CDR3: TGTGCCAGCAGGGGGCCGGGACAGGGGCCGAATCAGCCCCAGCATTTT. The full variable domain, completed using reference TRBV28 and TRBJ1-5, is DVKVTQSSRYLVKRTGEKVFLECVQDMDHENMFWYRQDPGLGLRLIYFSYDVKMKEKGDIPEGYSVSREKKERFSLILESASTNQTSMYLCASRGPGQGPNQPQHFGDGTRLSIL.

This clone was observed a handful of times. The chain carries TRBV11-2 and TRBJ2-1; no definite D call. The germline gives CDR1 SGHAT, CDR2 FQNNGV. CDR3 length equals 14 residues. Trimming took off 5 bases at V and 2 bases at J, with 10 bases between the two ends. The CDR3 protein is CASSRELPYNEQFF. The CDR3, as DNA: TGTGCCAGCAGCCGTGAGCTGCCCTACAATGAGCAGTTCTTC.

This clone appeared a few times. The chain links TRBV5-6 to TRBJ2-7; the D gene is possibly TRBD1 (5 bases). Trimming stripped 4 bases from V and 2 bases from J, with 22 bases between. Looked up from germline, CDR1 is SGHDT and CDR2 is YYEEEE. The CDR3 spans 17 residues. This chain's CDR3 is CASSPEFLGDTTYEQYF. The CDR3 nucleotides read TGTGCCAGCAGCCCTGAATTTTTAGGGGATACTACCTACGAGCAGTACTTC.

The V and J genes are TRBV7-9 and TRBJ1-4; D not resolved. With 5 bases removed from V and 5 bases from J, the gap between germline ends came to 15 bases. The CDR3 totals 15 residues. Germline V gene sequence: CDR1 SEHNR, CDR2 FQNEAQ (reference sequence). Here the CDR3 reads CASSPEGTVNEKLFF. The CDR3 DNA is TGTGCCAGCAGCCCAGAGGGAACAGTGAATGAAAAACTGTTTTTT.

This chain links TRBV28 with TRBJ1-2, with a weak D call TRBD1 (5 bases). Germline V CDR1 and CDR2: MDHEN, SYDVKM. Trimming left V 6 bases short and J 2 bases short, with 13 bases between. This CDR3 region has 14 residues. In nucleotides, the CDR3 is TGTGCCAGCAGACGCCGCGGGGCCAACTATGGCTACACCTTC. Translated, it gives CASRRRGANYGYTF.

The CDR3 is CASFLASYNEQFF. The CDR3, as DNA: TGCGCCAGCTTTCTAGCCTCCTACAATGAGCAGTTCTTC. V gene TRBV5-1 combines with J gene TRBJ2-1, with D perhaps matching TRBD2 (5 bases). From germline, CDR1 is SGHRS and CDR2 YFSETQ. The CDR3 extends over 13 amino acids. Trimming removed 7 bases from V and 0 bases from J, with 8 bases in between.

The V gene is TRBV2, the J gene TRBJ2-7; D not resolved. This CDR3 spans 14 amino acids. Deletions cut 3 bases from V and 6 bases from J, with 15 bases between. The germline CDR1 and CDR2 sequences are SNHLY and FYNNEI. The CDR3 bases are TGTGCCAGCAGTGACCGAACCGCTCGCGGCGAGCAGTACTTC. This encodes CASSDRTARGEQYF.

The CDR3 loop reads CASSISSGQGVHNEQFF. The CDR3 DNA is TGTGCCAGTAGTATCAGTAGTGGACAGGGGGTACACAATGAGCAGTTCTTC. The rearrangement joins TRBV19 to TRBJ2-1, with 10 bases that match TRBD1. CDR3 length equals 17 residues. In germline, CDR1 is LNHDA, CDR2 SQIVND (reference sequence). J lost 5 bases, V lost 3 bases, and 10 bases had no gene match.

This clone was counted only a few times. The rearrangement joins TRBV7-2 to TRBJ1-1; D remains unclear. V was clipped by 1 base and J by 6 bases, with 15 bases between them. This CDR3 spans 15 amino acids. CDR1 and CDR2 (germline): SGHTA, FQGNSA. As DNA, the CDR3 is TGTGCCAGCAGCTTAGGGAGAACCGGCGGGCCTGAAGCTTTCTTT. Protein: CASSLGRTGGPEAFF.

This clone was seen a handful of times. The rearrangement links TRBV29-1 to TRBJ2-2; 8 bases map to TRBD1. The V gene's germline CDR1 is SQVTM and CDR2 ANQGSEA. This CDR3 region has 11 residues. The V gene end was trimmed by 7 bases and the J gene end by 7 bases; junction bases not matched to a gene: 2. CDR3 sequence: CSATGVGELFF. For the CDR3, the DNA is TGCAGCGCGACAGGGGTCGGGGAGCTGTTTTTT.

The chain employs TRBV5-4 and TRBJ2-7, with 8 bases that match TRBD2. V lost 0 bases to trimming and J lost 2 bases; unmatched junction nucleotides: 7. Germline V gene lookup returns CDR1 SGHNT and CDR2 YYREEE (reference sequence). CDR3 length equals 16 residues. The CDR3 loop is CASSLAGGGLTYEQYF. The CDR3 nucleotides read TGTGCCAGCAGCTTGGCCGGGGGGGGGCTAACCTACGAGCAGTACTTC.

This sequence joins TRBV30 and TRBJ1-6; 8 nucleotides align to TRBD1. There are 16 residues in the CDR3. Germline V CDR1 and CDR2: GTSNPN, SVGIG (reference sequence). V was clipped by 0 bases and J by 7 bases; unmatched bases: 8. This CDR3 is CAWSVPGGFSNSPLHF. The CDR3 nucleotides read TGTGCCTGGAGTGTACCAGGGGGCTTTAGCAATTCACCCCTCCACTTT.

The V call is TRBV19, the J call TRBJ1-1, with D possibly being TRBD1 (5 bases). The CDR3 consists of 14 residues. Deletions cut 3 bases from V and 10 bases from J, with 18 bases between. The germline CDR1 and CDR2 sequences are LNHDA and SQIVND (reference sequence). CDR3 nucleotide sequence: TGTGCCAGTAGTATTAAATCAGGGTTCCACGGAGCTTTCTTT. Translated, it gives CASSIKSGFHGAFF.

The rearrangement links TRBV5-1 to TRBJ2-1, with 7 nucleotides matching TRBD1. This CDR3 has 17 residues. V lost 4 bases, J lost 5 bases, and 15 bases stayed unmatched. Germline values: CDR1 SGHRS, CDR2 YFSETQ. CDR3 in DNA: TGCGCCAGCAGCCTGGAATTACAGGGGACGGGGAACAATGAGCAGTTCTTC. This gives the protein CASSLELQGTGNNEQFF. The variable domain in full, completed from reference TRBV5-1 and TRBJ2-1, reads KAGVTQTPRYLIKTRGQQVTLSCSPISGHRSVSWYQQTPGQGLQFLFEYFSETQRNKGNFPGRFSGRQFSNSRSEMNVSTLELGDSALYLCASSLELQGTGNNEQFFGPGTRLTVL.

CDR3 sequence (DNA): TGTGCCAGCAGCCCGAGGACAGGCGGGTCCACAGATACGCAGTATTTT. Amino acid sequence: CASSPRTGGSTDTQYF. This chain links TRBV7-3 with TRBJ2-3, with 7 bases lining up with TRBD1. The V segment lost 5 bases and the J segment 2 bases; nucleotides outside the gene matches: 10. The CDR3 spans 16 residues. The germline gives CDR1 SGHTA, CDR2 FQGTGA.

CDR3 DNA: TGTGCCAGTAGTGATGGGGCCATACACCCCTACGAGCAGTACTTC. Encoded protein: CASSDGAIHPYEQYF. The chain links TRBV19 to TRBJ2-7, with D perhaps matching TRBD1 (5 bases). The length of the CDR3 is 15 residues. Trimming pared 5 bases from V and 2 bases from J, leaving 16 bases between. From germline, CDR1 is LNHDA and CDR2 SQIVND (reference sequence). The whole variable domain, remainder taken from reference TRBV19 and TRBJ2-7, is DGGITQSPKYLFRKEGQNVTLSCEQNLNHDAMYWYRQDPGQGLRLIYYSQIVNDFQKGDIAEGYSVSREKKESFPLTVTSAQKNPTAFYLCASSDGAIHPYEQYFGPGTRLTVT.

The rearrangement links TRBV7-2 to TRBJ2-1, with TRBD1 identical over 9 bases. The germline CDR1 and CDR2 sequences are SGHTA and FQGNSA. After removal of 5 bases from V and 12 bases from J, the junction contained 5 bases not matched to a gene. The CDR3 totals 12 residues. CDR3 nucleotide sequence: TGTGCCAGCAGCCCGGGACAGGGAGTGCAGTTCTTC. Amino acid sequence: CASSPGQGVQFF.

This chain joins TRBV28 and TRBJ1-2, with TRBD1 matching 7 bases. CDR3 size: 15 residues. V gave up 7 bases and J gave up 6 bases; unmatched junction bases: 14. The germline V gene has CDR1 MDHEN and CDR2 SYDVKM. CDR3 amino acids: CASKFPQGDLNGYTF. In DNA, the CDR3 is TGTGCCAGCAAATTTCCCCAGGGGGATTTGAATGGCTACACCTTC.

The rearrangement links TRBV15 to TRBJ1-1, with 12 bases that match TRBD1. CDR1 and CDR2 (germline): LNHNV, YYDKDF (reference sequence). J gave up 1 base and V 1 base, and 4 bases lay outside the gene matches. This CDR3 region has 17 residues. CDR3 sequence: CATSRGDRGLGNTEAFF. DNA for the CDR3: TGTGCCACCAGCAGAGGGGACAGGGGGCTGGGGAACACTGAAGCTTTCTTT. Full variable domain (missing parts from reference TRBV15 and TRBJ1-1): DAMVIQNPRYQVTQFGKPVTLSCSQTLNHNVMYWYQQKSSQAPKLLFHYYDKDFNNEADTPDNFQSRRPNTSFCFLDIRSPGLGDTAMYLCATSRGDRGLGNTEAFFGQGTRLTVV.

The chain uses TRBV7-2 and TRBJ1-3, with D unresolved. CDR3 size: 13 residues. Per the germline V gene, CDR1 is SGHTA and CDR2 is FQGNSA. Trimming left V 3 bases short and J 0 bases short, with 3 bases between. The CDR3 reads CASSLASGNTIYF. DNA of the CDR3: TGTGCCAGCAGCTTGGCCTCTGGAAACACCATATATTTT.

V is TRBV18 and J is TRBJ1-6, with 10 bases that match TRBD1. Germline values: CDR1 KGHSH, CDR2 LQKENI. CDR3 length: 14 residues. V was clipped by 6 bases and J by 10 bases; unmatched bases: 6. The CDR3 sequence: CASSKGQGQSPLHF. CDR3 DNA sequence: TGTGCCAGCTCCAAGGGACAGGGGCAATCACCCCTCCACTTT.

The CDR3, as DNA: TGTGCCAGCAGTTGGACAGAACGCACTGAAGCTTTCTTT. Its protein product is CASSWTERTEAFF. This chain links TRBV28 with TRBJ1-1, with D possibly TRBD1 on 6 matching bases. The CDR3 covers 13 residues. With 4 bases removed from V and 4 bases from J, the gap between germline ends came to 10 bases. CDR1 is MDHEN, CDR2 SYDVKM, per germline.

The chain recombines TRBV9 with TRBJ2-5; TRBD2 agrees at 9 bases. V lost 3 bases, J lost 3 bases, and 6 bases stayed unmatched. Looked up from germline, CDR1 is SGDLS and CDR2 is YYNGEE. CDR3 length: 15 residues. The CDR3 DNA sequence: TGTGCCAGCAGCGGAGTGGGACTAGCCGAAGAGACCCAGTACTTC. Amino acids: CASSGVGLAEETQYF.

The rearrangement links TRBV9 to TRBJ2-3; 15 bases align to TRBD2. Trimming took 4 bases from V and 3 from J; bases not matched to a gene: 12. There are 19 residues in the CDR3. From germline, CDR1 is SGDLS and CDR2 YYNGEE. The CDR3, as DNA: TGTGCCAGCAGCCTAATGGAGGGACTAGCGGGAGGTATGACAGATACGCAGTATTTT. This sequence encodes CASSLMEGLAGGMTDTQYF.

This chain connects TRBV7-2 to TRBJ1-1; the match to TRBD1 covers 7 bases. This CDR3 is 16 amino acids long. Germline V gene sequence: CDR1 SGHTA, CDR2 FQGNSA. With V trimmed by 0 bases and J by 5 bases, 9 bases remained unmatched. The CDR3 protein is CASSLARHRGWTEAFF. CDR3 DNA: TGTGCCAGCAGCTTAGCCCGTCACAGGGGTTGGACTGAAGCTTTCTTT.

This clone was detected only once. The chain recombines TRBV5-4 with TRBJ2-3, with D unclear. This CDR3 has 13 amino acids. Germline CDR1 SGHNT, CDR2 YYREEE (reference sequence). The CDR3 sequence is CSFITKNTDTQYF. The CDR3 coding sequence is TGTTCCTTTATTACAAAAAACACAGATACGCAGTATTTT.